The 31 T cell receptor beta chains below all came from one sample that was sequenced in a study of cytomegalovirus exposure and HLA in healthy donors. Profiling relied on immunoSEQ multiplex PCR, and the TCRdb table lists in-frame clones only, not all of them. The table has roughly 180,000 clones, around nine tenths seen once; the top ten hold around 7.2%. Sequencing was performed on PBMCs. These receptors originate from a man aged 25-40 years in good health and CMV-seropositive.

The V call is TRBV13, the J call TRBJ1-3; TRBD1 is a possible D gene (6 bases). Germline V lookup: CDR1 PRHDT, CDR2 FYEKMQ (reference sequence). This CDR3 spans 14 amino acids. V lost 4 bases, J lost 4 bases, and 11 bases lay in between. Here the CDR3 DNA reads TGTGCCAGCAGCTCCGGGACACGCGGAAACACCATATATTTT. It specifies CASSSGTRGNTIYF.

The DNA of the CDR3 is TGTGCCAGCAGCTTGAGACAGGGGAACACTGAAGCTTTCTTT. Translating it yields CASSLRQGNTEAFF. This chain joins TRBV5-4 and TRBJ1-1; TRBD1 matches 7 bases. The V gene end was trimmed by 1 base and the J gene end by 1 base; junction bases not matched to a gene: 1. CDR3 length: 14 amino acids. The germline V gene encodes CDR1 SGHNT and CDR2 YYREEE (reference sequence). Full variable domain (remainder filled in from reference TRBV5-4 and TRBJ1-1): ETGVTQSPTHLIKTRGQQVTLRCSSQSGHNTVSWYQQALGQGPQFIFQYYREEENGRGNFPPRFSGLQFPNYSSELNVNALELDDSALYLCASSLRQGNTEAFFGQGTRLTVV.

The chain couples TRBV6-6 to TRBJ1-2; no clear D. V dropped 6 bases and J dropped 8 bases, with 13 bases sitting between them. Per germline, CDR1 MNHNY and CDR2 SVGAGI (reference sequence). The CDR3 totals 12 residues. The CDR3 loop is CASRPHSGGYTF. The CDR3 coding sequence is TGTGCCAGCAGGCCACACTCTGGGGGCTACACCTTC.

The rearrangement uses TRBV7-2 and TRBJ2-3; 9 bases agree with TRBD2. CDR1 and CDR2 (germline): SGHTA, FQGNSA. V was clipped by 5 bases and J by 4 bases; unmatched bases: 16. The CDR3 sequence is 18 residues long. For the CDR3, the DNA is TGTGCCAGCAGCCTAGTGCGGGAGGGCGGGATTATAGCAGATACGCAGTATTTT. Translated, it gives CASSLVREGGIIADTQYF.

V is TRBV7-9 and J is TRBJ1-1, with D unresolved. Per the germline V gene, CDR1 is SEHNR and CDR2 is FQNEAQ (reference sequence). This CDR3 is 14 amino acids long. Trimming shortened V by 2 bases and J by 6 bases, and 13 bases separated the two germline ends. CDR3 amino acids: CASSLTKQAAEAFF. The DNA for the CDR3 is TGTGCCAGCAGCTTAACGAAGCAGGCCGCTGAAGCTTTCTTT.

The rearrangement links TRBV7-2 to TRBJ1-6, with D possibly TRBD1 on 5 matching bases. This CDR3 region has 15 residues. Germline CDR1 and CDR2: SGHTA and FQGNSA. Trimming removed 1 base from V and 13 bases from J, with 17 bases in between. The CDR3: CASSLDPVGGGPLHF. CDR3 DNA sequence: TGTGCCAGCAGCTTAGATCCGGTTGGGGGGGGGCCCCTCCACTTT.

This chain uses TRBV7-3 with TRBJ2-1; 9 bases agree with TRBD2. With V trimmed by 2 bases and J by 7 bases, 9 bases remained unmatched. CDR3 length equals 16 residues. The germline gives CDR1 SGHTA, CDR2 FQGTGA. This CDR3 is CASSLDRVSGGNEQFF. Here the CDR3 DNA reads TGTGCCAGCAGCTTAGACAGGGTTAGCGGGGGTAATGAGCAGTTCTTC. The complete variable domain, with remaining parts taken from reference TRBV7-3 and TRBJ2-1, reads GAGVSQTPSNKVTEKGKYVELRCDPISGHTALYWYRQSLGQGPEFLIYFQGTGAADDSGLPNDRFFAVRPEGSVSTLKIQRTERGDSAVYLCASSLDRVSGGNEQFFGPGTRLTVL.

The rearrangement joins TRBV5-1 to TRBJ2-2, with D perhaps matching TRBD2 (6 bases). The V end was cut by 0 bases, the J end by 4 bases, with 10 bases between. The germline CDR1 and CDR2 sequences are SGHRS and YFSETQ. This CDR3 spans 15 amino acids. CDR3 nucleotides: TGCGCCAGCAGCTTGGGAGGGAGGAGCACCGGGGAGCTGTTTTTT. The encoded protein is CASSLGGRSTGELFF.

The chain couples TRBV7-9 to TRBJ1-2; no clear D. Trimming took off 1 base at V and 2 bases at J, with 8 bases between the two ends. The CDR3 spans 14 residues. Germline V lookup: CDR1 SEHNR, CDR2 FQNEAQ (reference sequence). The CDR3 region is CASSLGAGNYGYTF. CDR3 coding DNA: TGTGCCAGCAGCTTAGGGGCAGGAAACTATGGCTACACCTTC.

The chain couples TRBV7-9 to TRBJ1-1, with D perhaps TRBD1 (6 bases). Trimming left V 1 base short and J 1 base short, with 10 bases between. Germline values: CDR1 SEHNR, CDR2 FQNEAQ (reference sequence). The CDR3 is 15 residues long. CDR3 DNA: TGTGCCAGCAGCTTAGACAGGGCCGGGAACACTGAAGCTTTCTTT. Its protein is CASSLDRAGNTEAFF.

The V call is TRBV15, the J call TRBJ1-1; a possible D gene is TRBD1 (6 bases). Germline V lookup: CDR1 LNHNV, CDR2 YYDKDF (reference sequence). The CDR3 length is 19 residues. V lost 0 bases to trimming and J lost 1 base, with 21 bases between them. CDR3: CATSRDGSGQLRKNTEAFF. CDR3 bases: TGTGCCACCAGCAGAGATGGGTCAGGACAGCTTAGGAAGAACACTGAAGCTTTCTTT.

The chain links TRBV6-1 to TRBJ2-3; 8 bases agree with TRBD1. CDR1 and CDR2 from the germline V gene are MNHNS and SASEGT. V was pared by 5 bases and J by 2 bases, with 3 bases of the junction left unmatched. The CDR3 spans 14 residues. The CDR3: CASSQDRATDTQYF. DNA for the CDR3: TGTGCCAGCAGTCAGGACAGGGCCACAGATACGCAGTATTTT.

The chain carries TRBV19 and TRBJ1-2; 10 bases are shared with TRBD1. This CDR3 has 14 residues. Per germline, CDR1 LNHDA and CDR2 SQIVND (reference sequence). V lost 5 bases and J lost 4; bases outside the gene matches: 4. DNA of the CDR3: TGTGCCAGTAGTCGGGACAGGGGCGGCTATGGCTACACCTTC. It specifies CASSRDRGGYGYTF.

CDR3 region: CASSPPTRDTEAFF. The DNA for the CDR3 is TGTGCCAGCTCACCACCAACTAGGGACACTGAAGCTTTCTTT. The chain employs TRBV18 and TRBJ1-1, with D unclear. This CDR3 spans 14 amino acids. With 0 bases removed from V and 3 bases from J, the gap between germline ends came to 8 bases. Germline CDR1 and CDR2: KGHSH and LQKENI. Drawing the rest from reference TRBV18 and TRBJ1-1, the complete variable domain is NAGVMQNPRHLVRRRGQEARLRCSPMKGHSHVYWYRQLPEEGLKFMVYLQKENIIDESGMPKERFSAEFPKEGPSILRIQQVVRGDSAAYFCASSPPTRDTEAFFGQGTRLTVV.

The chain is built from TRBV11-2 and TRBJ2-7; D not resolved. The germline gives CDR1 SGHAT, CDR2 FQNNGV. The CDR3 has 15 amino acids. Trimming stripped 1 base from V and 5 bases from J, with 15 bases between. The CDR3 loop is CASSLVGLNTDEQYF. CDR3 nucleotide sequence: TGTGCCAGCAGCTTAGTCGGCCTAAACACGGACGAGCAGTACTTC. Filled out from reference TRBV11-2 and TRBJ2-7, the complete variable domain reads EAGVAQSPRYKIIEKRQSVAFWCNPISGHATLYWYQQILGQGPKLLIQFQNNGVVDDSQLPKDRFSAERLKGVDSTLKIQPAKLEDSAVYLCASSLVGLNTDEQYFGPGTRLTVT.

This chain links TRBV7-9 with TRBJ2-7; 10 nucleotides agree with TRBD2. Germline V gene lookup returns CDR1 SEHNR and CDR2 FQNEAQ (reference sequence). V was pared by 3 bases and J by 7 bases, with 6 bases of the junction left unmatched. The CDR3 consists of 14 residues. DNA for the CDR3: TGTGCCAGCAGCTTCCTAGCGGGAGTAGAAGAGCAGTACTTC. It is translated as CASSFLAGVEEQYF.

This clone turned up a few times. The chain employs TRBV15 and TRBJ1-5, with 9 bases identical to TRBD1. Germline CDR1 is LNHNV and CDR2 is YYDKDF (reference sequence). The CDR3 length is 14 residues. J gave up 6 bases and V 4 bases, and 4 bases lay outside the gene matches. For the CDR3, the DNA is TGTGCCACCAGCATGGGACAGGGAATTCAGCCCCAGCATTTT. Amino acid sequence: CATSMGQGIQPQHF.

This chain joins TRBV18 and TRBJ2-2; 7 bases map to TRBD1. V lost 0 bases to trimming and J lost 1 base; unmatched junction nucleotides: 2. This CDR3 comprises 16 residues. Germline CDR1 is KGHSH and CDR2 is LQKENI. The CDR3 here is CASSPPRGRNTGELFF. The CDR3 region has the DNA TGTGCCAGCTCACCACCGAGGGGGCGGAACACCGGGGAGCTGTTTTTT.

The chain recombines TRBV7-3 with TRBJ1-4; D is ambiguous. Trimming left V 3 bases short and J 8 bases short, with 10 bases between. The CDR3 covers 13 residues. The germline V gene encodes CDR1 SGHTA and CDR2 FQGTGA. CDR3 DNA: TGTGCCAGCAGCTTGGACGCAGACGAAAAACTGTTTTTT. This translates into CASSLDADEKLFF.

The CDR3 nucleotides are TGTGCCAGCAGCTTACCACAACAGGGAATCGGCACTGAAGCTTTCTTT. It translates to CASSLPQQGIGTEAFF. The chain links TRBV7-9 to TRBJ1-1; D is possibly TRBD1 (6 bases). Per the germline V gene, CDR1 is SEHNR and CDR2 is FQNEAQ (reference sequence). The CDR3 runs 16 residues. Deletions cut 2 bases from V and 4 bases from J, with 17 bases between.

The chain carries TRBV11-3 and TRBJ1-1, with D uncertain. The V end was cut by 5 bases, the J end by 4 bases, with 14 bases between. Germline CDR1 SGHNT, CDR2 YENEEA. The CDR3 extends over 14 amino acids. The CDR3 loop is CASSPPGLGTEAFF. For the CDR3, the DNA is TGTGCCAGCAGCCCCCCAGGTCTGGGCACTGAAGCTTTCTTT.

The J gene is TRBJ1-4, the V gene TRBV4-1; the match to TRBD1 covers 11 bases. This CDR3 region has 15 residues. Germline assignment: CDR1 MGHRA and CDR2 YSYEKL. V lost 8 bases, J lost 3 bases, and 5 bases stayed unmatched. The chain's CDR3 is CASGTGGSSNEKLFF. The CDR3 coding sequence is TGCGCCAGCGGGACAGGGGGATCATCTAATGAAAAACTGTTTTTT.

This chain uses TRBV10-3 with TRBJ2-7, with D possibly matching TRBD2 (5 bases). V lost 0 bases to trimming and J lost 2 bases, with 8 bases between them. This CDR3 spans 14 amino acids. Germline loops: CDR1 ENHRY, CDR2 SYGVKD. This CDR3 reads CAISESGLTYEQYF. CDR3 coding DNA: TGTGCCATCAGTGAGTCAGGACTCACCTACGAGCAGTACTTC.

The chain joins TRBV4-1 to TRBJ1-2; TRBD1 might be the D (6 bases). Germline V lookup: CDR1 MGHRA, CDR2 YSYEKL. The V end was cut by 0 bases, the J end by 3 bases, with 17 bases between. CDR3 length: 17 residues. This CDR3 is CASSQDPTLDRHYGYTF. The CDR3 DNA reads TGCGCCAGCAGCCAAGACCCGACCTTGGACAGACACTATGGCTACACCTTC.

The rearrangement links TRBV11-2 to TRBJ2-3, with TRBD2 as a possible D gene (6 bases). Germline V lookup: CDR1 SGHAT, CDR2 FQNNGV. This CDR3 is 13 amino acids long. The V end was cut by 4 bases, the J end by 1 base, with 6 bases between. This CDR3 reads CASSSGGTDTQYF. The DNA for the CDR3 is TGTGCCAGCAGCTCGGGGGGCACAGATACGCAGTATTTT.

V gene TRBV29-1 combines with J gene TRBJ2-7, with a tentative D call TRBD1 (6 bases). CDR3 length: 16 amino acids. Trimming removed 0 bases at V and 0 bases at J, with 15 bases between. Germline CDR1 and CDR2: SQVTM and ANQGSEA. CDR3 protein: CSVEDTETGSSYEQYF. CDR3 sequence (DNA): TGCAGCGTTGAAGATACGGAAACAGGGAGCTCCTACGAGCAGTACTTC.

The chain links TRBV2 to TRBJ2-5; no definite D call. V was trimmed by 4 bases and J by 0 bases, leaving 12 bases between them. This CDR3 region has 15 residues. Germline V gene lookup returns CDR1 SNHLY and CDR2 FYNNEI. CDR3 sequence reads: CASSVSTPYQETQYF. The CDR3 DNA follows: TGTGCCAGCAGTGTTTCGACACCGTACCAAGAGACCCAGTACTTC.

The rearrangement joins TRBV5-1 to TRBJ2-4, with 7 bases lining up with TRBD2. This CDR3 comprises 17 residues. Per germline, CDR1 SGHRS and CDR2 YFSETQ. The trim removed 2 bases at V and 0 bases at J, leaving 8 bases unmatched. This CDR3 is CASSLPLAELAKNIQYF. Written as DNA, the CDR3 is TGCGCCAGCAGCTTACCGCTAGCGGAGCTAGCCAAAAACATTCAGTACTTC.

The chain uses TRBV6-1 and TRBJ1-2; 9 positions match TRBD1. CDR3 size: 14 residues. Unmatched junction bases numbered 8, after V lost 6 bases and J lost 6 bases. CDR1 and CDR2 from the germline V gene are MNHNS and SASEGT. In DNA, the CDR3 is TGTGCCAGCAGCGAACCGGGACAGGGAAATGGCTACACCTTC. Residues: CASSEPGQGNGYTF.

As concerns this clone: The junction does not match germline at one end; this may be a read error. The chain links TRBV30 to TRBJ2-3; D gene unclear. CDR1 is GTSNPN and CDR2 is SVGIG in the germline V gene (reference sequence). The CDR3 has 12 amino acids. CDR3 DNA: TGTGCCTGGAGCGCTGCCGGGCCCTTCCACGCTTTT. Its protein product is CAWSAAGPFHAF.

The rearrangement uses TRBV6-5 and TRBJ2-5; possible D gene TRBD1, 6 bases. The germline V gene has CDR1 MNHEY and CDR2 SVGAGI. V was clipped by 11 bases and J by 5 bases, with 18 bases between them. The CDR3 has 13 amino acids. Here the CDR3 reads CAGSRGNRETQYF. CDR3 in DNA: TGTGCCGGCTCCAGGGGAAACAGGGAGACCCAGTACTTC.